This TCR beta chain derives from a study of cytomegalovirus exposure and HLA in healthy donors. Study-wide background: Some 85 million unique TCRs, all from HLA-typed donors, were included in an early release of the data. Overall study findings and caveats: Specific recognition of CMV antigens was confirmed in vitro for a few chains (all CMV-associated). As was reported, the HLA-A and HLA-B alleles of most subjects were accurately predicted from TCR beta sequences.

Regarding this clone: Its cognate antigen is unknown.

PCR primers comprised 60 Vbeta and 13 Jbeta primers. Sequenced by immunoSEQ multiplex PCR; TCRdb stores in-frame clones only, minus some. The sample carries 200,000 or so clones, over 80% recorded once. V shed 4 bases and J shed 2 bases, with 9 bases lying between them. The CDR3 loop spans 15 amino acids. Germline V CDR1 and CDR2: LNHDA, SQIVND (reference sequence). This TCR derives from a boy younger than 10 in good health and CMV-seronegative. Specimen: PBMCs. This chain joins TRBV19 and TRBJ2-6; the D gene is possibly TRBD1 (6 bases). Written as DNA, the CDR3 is TGTGCCAGTAGTACCCCAGGGGCTGGGGCCAACGTCCTGACTTTC. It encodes CASSTPGAGANVLTF.